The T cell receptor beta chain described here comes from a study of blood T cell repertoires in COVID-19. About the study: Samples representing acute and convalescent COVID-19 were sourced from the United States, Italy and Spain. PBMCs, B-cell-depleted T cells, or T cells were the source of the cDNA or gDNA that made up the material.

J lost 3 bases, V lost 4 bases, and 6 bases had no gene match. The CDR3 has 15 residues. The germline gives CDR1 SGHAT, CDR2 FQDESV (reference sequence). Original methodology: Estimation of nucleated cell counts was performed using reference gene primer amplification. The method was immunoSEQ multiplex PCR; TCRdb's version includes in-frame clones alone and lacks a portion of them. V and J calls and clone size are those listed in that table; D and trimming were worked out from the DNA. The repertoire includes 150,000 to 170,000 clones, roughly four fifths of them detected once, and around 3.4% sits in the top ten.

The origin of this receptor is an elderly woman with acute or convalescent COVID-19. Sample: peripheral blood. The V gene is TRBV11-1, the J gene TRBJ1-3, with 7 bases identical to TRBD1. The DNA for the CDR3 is TGTGCCAGCAGCTCACAGGGGACATTTGGAAACACCATATATTTT. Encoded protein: CASSSQGTFGNTIYF.